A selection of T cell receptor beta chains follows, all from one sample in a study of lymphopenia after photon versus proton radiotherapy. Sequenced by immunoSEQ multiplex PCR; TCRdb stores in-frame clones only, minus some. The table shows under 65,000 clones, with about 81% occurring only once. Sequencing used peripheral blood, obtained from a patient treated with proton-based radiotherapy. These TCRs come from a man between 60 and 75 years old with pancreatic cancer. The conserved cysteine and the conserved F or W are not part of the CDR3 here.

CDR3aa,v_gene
ASPTVFYGYT,TRBV7-3
ASSVGRGRSDTQY,TRBV9
ASSLGVSSSYEQY,TRBV7-7
AIRGDRATHEQY,TRBV10-3
ASSLTGGLGQPQH,TRBV5-1
ASSTTGEGGQPQH,TRBV6-5
ASSLRSSGSHEQF,TRBV11-2
ASSVNRASSYEQY,TRBV5-4
AWSEGTSGTNEQF,TRBV30
ASSAGDSGNTIY,TRBV6-5
ASSLATNPSPHEQY,TRBV5-4
SVGDPGTEAF,TRBV29-1
ASSLRGLSTNEKLF,TRBV28
ASSVTGEWNTEAF,TRBV9
ASSVVGDTQY,TRBV9
ACGLVRGEQF,TRBV2
ASRDSSIPTRGYT,TRBV28
ASSYSAGGTKEQY,TRBV6-5
ASSYRKARVSDGYT,TRBV6-5
AIRPWDGEQY,TRBV10-3
ASSLNRRWQY,TRBV28